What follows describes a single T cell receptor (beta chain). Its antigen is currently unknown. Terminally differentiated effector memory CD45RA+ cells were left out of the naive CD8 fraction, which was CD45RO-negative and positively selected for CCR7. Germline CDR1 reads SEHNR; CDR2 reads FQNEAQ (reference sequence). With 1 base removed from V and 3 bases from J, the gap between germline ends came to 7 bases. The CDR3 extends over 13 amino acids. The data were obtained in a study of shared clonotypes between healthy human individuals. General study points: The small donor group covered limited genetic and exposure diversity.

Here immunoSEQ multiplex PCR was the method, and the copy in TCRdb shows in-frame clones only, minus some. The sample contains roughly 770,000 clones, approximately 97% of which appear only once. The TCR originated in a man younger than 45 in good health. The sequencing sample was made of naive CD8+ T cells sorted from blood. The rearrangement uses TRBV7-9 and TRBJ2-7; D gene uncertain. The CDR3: CASSLVGNYEQYF. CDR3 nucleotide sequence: TGTGCCAGCAGCTTAGTTGGAAACTACGAGCAGTACTTC.